The T cell receptor beta chain under discussion was sequenced for a study of circulating tumor DNA in untreated peripheral T-cell lymphoma. Broader study findings: Tumor-specific clonotypes: identified in 75% to 80% of patients, about 84% of baseline tissues.

The method was immunoSEQ multiplex PCR; TCRdb's version includes in-frame clones alone and lacks a portion of them. The sample comprises about 8,900 clones, 82% of which are singletons, and about 1.9% rests with the top ten. The CDR3 contains 14 residues. The junction had 1 base not matched to a gene; V was cut back by 2 bases and J by 1 base. CDR1 MNHGY and CDR2 SAAAGT come from the germline V gene. Remarks on this clone: Its cognate antigen is unknown.

The tumor tissue sample was taken at baseline before any treatment. The receptor comes from a human donor with peripheral T-cell lymphoma. The V and J genes are TRBV6-8 and TRBJ1-1; 7 bases are a match to TRBD1. Sequencing was carried out using tumor tissue. The CDR3 sequence: CASSYGTANTEAFF. CDR3 sequence (DNA): TGTGCCAGCAGTTACGGGACAGCGAACACTGAAGCTTTCTTT.